The present TCR beta chain was sequenced within a study of identical twins. One entry per CDR3 protein results from TCRdb running MiXCR on the 5' RACE reads. Of hundreds of thousands of distinct CDR3 sequences listed, around 6.6% were seen once; the top ten hold more than 3%. This clonotype was counted between two and nine times. Germline V lookup: CDR1 SGHTA, CDR2 FQGNSA. The CDR3 is 13 residues long. V was cut by 6 bases and J by 1 base, with 7 bases left in between. This same sample was also part of a study on yellow fever vaccine responses in identical twins.

The chain joins TRBV7-2 to TRBJ1-5; the D is unclear. Material: memory (CD45RO+) T cells sorted from blood. The origin of this receptor is a woman in her late teens or twenties in good health. Here the CDR3 reads CASSRSSNQPQHF. The CDR3 coding sequence is TGTGCCAGCAGTCGGTCAAGCAATCAGCCCCAGCATTTT.